The rows below give T cell receptor beta chains drawn from one sample of a study of blood T cell repertoires in COVID-19. Sequencing was performed with immunoSEQ multiplex PCR; in TCRdb, only in-frame clones are kept and a portion is missing. The sample yields around 100,000 clones, more than 85% seen once. Input material: peripheral blood. The receptors were gathered from a man between 50 and 59 years old with active COVID-19. Each CDR3 is given with its conserved first and last residue. A D gene is named only where the DNA matches it firmly. Clone size, where shown, is once, few, many, or a class for clones that have expanded.

>.|TRBV2|TRBJ2-3|.|12
CATSKQVGTQYF
TGTGCCACCTCGAAACAGGTCGGTACGCAGTATTTT
>.|TRBV29-1|TRBJ2-5|.|12
CSVDREQETQYF
TGCAGCGTTGACAGGGAACAAGAGACCCAGTACTTC
>TRBD2|TRBV27|TRBJ2-3|.|14
CASRSSGGTDTQYF
TGTGCCAGCAGGAGCAGCGGGGGCACAGATACGCAGTATTTT
>TRBD1|TRBV7-6|TRBJ2-3|.|16
CASSPGQGAETDTQYF
TGTGCCAGCAGCCCTGGACAGGGGGCGGAAACAGATACGCAGTATTTT
>.|TRBV7-2|TRBJ1-5|.|15
CASSLSGLWGQPQHF
TGTGCCAGCAGCTTATCAGGACTTTGGGGACAGCCCCAGCATTTT
>.|TRBV10-3|TRBJ1-5|.|12
CAISPGFQPQHF
TGTGCCATCAGTCCAGGGTTCCAGCCCCAGCATTTT
>TRBD2|TRBV2|TRBJ2-2|.|13
CASGGLNTGELFF
TGTGCCAGCGGGGGACTAAACACCGGGGAGCTGTTTTTT
>TRBD2|TRBV11-3|TRBJ2-3|.|14
CASSLPSGSGTQYF
TGTGCCAGCAGCCTCCCTAGCGGGAGCGGCACGCAGTATTTT
>TRBD1|TRBV5-1|TRBJ2-6|.|18
CASSFAGQGGSGANVLTF
TGCGCCAGCAGCTTCGCGGGACAGGGAGGTAGTGGGGCCAACGTCCTGACTTTC
>.|TRBV3-1/TRBV3-2|TRBJ2-2|.|16
CASSQPISKRTGELFF
TGTGCCAGCAGCCAACCTATTTCGAAAAGAACCGGGGAGCTGTTTTTT
>TRBD1|TRBV6-5|TRBJ1-2|.|15
CASNLDDRVIRGYTF
TGTGCCAGCAACTTAGACGACAGGGTGATTCGGGGCTACACCTTC
>.|TRBV7-8|TRBJ1-4|.|17
CASSPGMRSGPNEKLFF
TGTGCCAGCAGCCCAGGAATGAGATCCGGTCCTAATGAAAAACTGTTTTTT
>TRBD1|TRBV2|TRBJ2-2|.|17
CASSELGQGVNTGELFF
TGTGCCAGCAGTGAATTGGGACAGGGAGTGAACACCGGGGAGCTGTTTTTT
>TRBD1|TRBV5-4|TRBJ2-5|.|16
CASSGDRGRVRETQYF
TGTGCCAGCAGCGGCGACAGGGGGCGGGTCAGGGAGACCCAGTACTTC
>TRBD1|TRBV7-6|TRBJ2-5|.|18
CASSLVGVWDRPGETQYF
TGTGCCAGCAGCTTAGTGGGGGTCTGGGACAGGCCTGGGGAGACCCAGTACTTC
>TRBD1|TRBV3-1/TRBV3-2|TRBJ1-2|.|13
CASSRMGQSSYTF
TGTGCCAGCAGCCGAATGGGACAGAGTAGCTACACCTTC
>.|TRBV11-2|TRBJ2-4|.|14
CASSLSVTKNIQYF
TGTGCCAGCAGCCTTAGTGTAACCAAAAACATTCAGTACTTC
>.|TRBV7-2|TRBJ1-2|.|16
CASSLVFTAHNYGYTF
TGTGCCAGCAGCTTAGTTTTCACAGCCCATAACTATGGCTACACCTTC
>.|TRBV29-1|TRBJ2-1|.|13
CSVESGRYNEQFF
TGCAGCGTTGAATCCGGGAGATACAATGAGCAGTTCTTC
>.|TRBV12-3/TRBV12-4|TRBJ1-1|.|12
CASSLGLGAAFF
TGTGCCAGCAGTTTAGGACTGGGGGCAGCTTTCTTT
>TRBD2|TRBV6-5|TRBJ2-2|.|14
CASRTGGQTGELFF
TGTGCCAGCAGAACGGGGGGGCAGACCGGGGAGCTGTTTTTT
>TRBD2|TRBV5-1|TRBJ2-5|.|16
CASSLDLAGGGETQYF
TGCGCCAGCAGCTTGGACCTAGCGGGAGGCGGGGAGACCCAGTACTTC
>TRBD1|TRBV11-3|TRBJ1-1|.|13
CASSQGARTEAFF
TGTGCCAGCAGCCAGGGGGCGCGCACTGAAGCTTTCTTT
>TRBD2|TRBV4-2|TRBJ2-1|.|15
CASSGGSGGYNEQFF
TGTGCCAGCAGCGGCGGAAGCGGGGGTTACAATGAGCAGTTCTTC
>.|TRBV30|TRBJ1-5|.|13
CAWSAGVFQPQHF
TGTGCCTGGAGTGCAGGGGTCTTTCAGCCCCAGCATTTT
>.|TRBV2|TRBJ1-2|.|14
CASSVNQGIYGYTF
TGTGCCAGCAGTGTGAATCAGGGTATCTATGGCTACACCTTC
>TRBD2|TRBV11-3|TRBJ2-1|.|18
CASSLSFWLAGETNEQFF
TGTGCCAGCAGCTTAAGCTTCTGGCTAGCGGGAGAGACCAATGAGCAGTTCTTC
>.|TRBV12-3/TRBV12-4|TRBJ1-2|.|12
CASSLDSYGYTF
TGTGCCAGCAGTTTGGACAGCTATGGCTACACCTTC
>.|TRBV27|TRBJ2-5|.|17
CASSLSPTSRDQETQYF
TGTGCCAGCAGTTTATCCCCCACTTCTAGAGACCAAGAGACCCAGTACTTC
>TRBD1|TRBV3-1/TRBV3-2|TRBJ1-3|.|17
CASSPYDRGGSGNTIYF
TGTGCCAGCAGCCCTTATGACAGGGGAGGTTCCGGAAACACCATATATTTT
>TRBD1|TRBV6-5|TRBJ1-6|.|14
CASKPQGSPSPLHF
TGTGCCAGTAAACCACAGGGGTCTCCTTCACCCCTCCACTTT
>.|TRBV9|TRBJ1-4|.|15
CASSVGGGADEKLFF
TGTGCCAGCAGCGTAGGTGGGGGCGCCGATGAAAAACTGTTTTTT
>TRBD2|TRBV5-1|TRBJ2-3|.|16
CASTPRGTSGGDTQYF
TGCGCCAGCACCCCGCGTGGGACTAGCGGGGGGGATACGCAGTATTTT
>.|TRBV9|TRBJ2-1|.|15
CASSVGAGWGNEQFF
TGTGCCAGCAGCGTAGGGGCAGGGTGGGGCAATGAGCAGTTCTTC
>.|TRBV5-4|TRBJ1-2|.|13
CASSPDRYYGYTF
TGTGCCAGCAGCCCGGACAGATACTATGGCTACACCTTC
>TRBD1|TRBV3-1/TRBV3-2|TRBJ2-1|.|16
CASSHPTGGTYNEQFF
TGTGCCAGCAGCCACCCGACAGGGGGCACCTACAATGAGCAGTTCTTC
>TRBD1|TRBV25-1|TRBJ1-4|.|16
CASSDGKGQRNEKLFF
TGTGCCAGCAGTGATGGAAAGGGACAGAGAAATGAAAAACTGTTTTTT
>.|TRBV10-3|TRBJ1-3|.|16
CAISESGRPSGNTIYF
TGTGCCATCAGTGAGTCGGGCAGACCCTCTGGAAACACCATATATTTT
>.|TRBV19|TRBJ2-5|.|15
CASSPKAGSSWTQYF
TGTGCCAGTAGTCCTAAGGCAGGTTCTTCGTGGACCCAGTACTTC
>TRBD2|TRBV11-3|TRBJ2-7|few|13
CASSYSSGYEQYF
TGTGCCAGCAGCTACTCTAGCGGATACGAGCAGTACTTC
>TRBD2|TRBV6-4|TRBJ2-1|.|16
CASSDRDGRRYNEQFF
TGTGCCAGCAGTGACAGGGACGGGAGGCGATACAATGAGCAGTTCTTC
>.|TRBV6-6|TRBJ2-1|.|15
CASSPLRGGSNEQFF
TGTGCCAGCAGCCCCCTAAGGGGCGGCTCAAATGAGCAGTTCTTC
>TRBD1|TRBV11-2|TRBJ2-5|.|16
CASSTPGQGSQETQYF
TGTGCCAGCAGCACTCCGGGACAGGGCTCCCAAGAGACCCAGTACTTC